The clone carrying this T cell receptor beta chain appeared a single time. The data stem from a study of shared T cell receptors in the human thymus. Libraries were prepared by immunoSEQ multiplex PCR; TCRdb keeps only in-frame clonotypes and omits some of them. The data contain roughly 500,000 clones, 75% to 85% of them singletons. The CDR3 is 12 residues long. Germline values: CDR1 MNHEY, CDR2 SMNVEV (reference sequence). Trimming pared 8 bases from V and 0 bases from J, leaving 8 bases between. The same sample was also studied in work on human thymus T cells. That paper states: Among thymic and blood repertoires, usage of V and J genes appeared biased. Unrelated individuals were reported by related research to share highly overlapping thymic repertoires.

The chain uses TRBV27 and TRBJ2-7, with D possibly TRBD1 on 6 matching bases. Sequenced input: thymocytes. This clonotype was obtained from a boy in the first two years of life with a congenital heart defect. The CDR3: CASGGSSYEQYF. The CDR3 nucleotides read TGTGCCAGCGGGGGCTCCTCCTACGAGCAGTACTTC.